This T cell receptor beta chain was captured by sequencing in a study of OX40 agonist ivuxolimab in advanced cancers. This clone has only a few counts. Profiling relied on immunoSEQ multiplex PCR, and the TCRdb table lists in-frame clones only, not all of them. The table shows 70,000 or so clones, with 70% to 85% occurring only once. The germline gives CDR1 LNHDA, CDR2 SQIVND (reference sequence). V was trimmed by 6 bases and J by 1 base, leaving 6 bases between them. The CDR3 spans 12 residues. This chain joins TRBV19 and TRBJ1-2; D is ambiguous. This receptor was taken from an adult with an advanced solid tumor such as melanoma, head and neck, liver or kidney cancer. The sample in question was CD4+ or CD8+ T cells sorted from blood, obtained in a trial of the OX40 agonist ivuxolimab. The CDR3 DNA follows: TGTGCCAGTAGGGCGGTTAACTATGGCTACACCTTC. It specifies CASRAVNYGYTF.